A selection of T cell receptor beta chains follows, all from one sample in a study of T cells after yellow fever vaccination. From the 5' RACE reads, TCRdb called clonotypes with MiXCR, one entry per CDR3 protein. This table holds about 210,000 distinct CDR3 sequences, about 3% found once. The material was CD4+ T cells sorted from PBMCs, obtained 10 days after the yellow fever booster vaccination. These receptors all stem from a man aged 18 to 35 who received the YFV17D yellow fever vaccine. CDR3s include the opening cysteine and the closing phenylalanine or tryptophan. Each record gives: J gene, D gene, V gene, clone size, CDR3 DNA, CDR3 protein. A D gene is named only where the DNA matches it firmly. Expanded clones are given a class, and other clones once, few, many or no size at all.

J gene: TRBJ2-1
D gene: TRBD2
V gene: TRBV27
clone size: few
CDR3 DNA: TGTGCCAGCAGTTTTGGGTCGGCGGGGGGCTCCTACAATGAGCAGTTCTTC
CDR3 protein: CASSFGSAGGSYNEQFF

J gene: TRBJ1-3
D gene: TRBD1
V gene: TRBV9
clone size: many
CDR3 DNA: TGTGCCAGCAGCCAACAGGGGGCTCATGGTGGAAACACCATATATTTT
CDR3 protein: CASSQQGAHGGNTIYF

J gene: TRBJ2-5
D gene: TRBD2
V gene: TRBV7-2
clone size: few
CDR3 DNA: TGTGCCAGCAGCCAGGGACTAGTGGGGGGAGAGACCCAGTACTTC
CDR3 protein: CASSQGLVGGETQYF

J gene: TRBJ2-2
D gene: TRBD1
V gene: TRBV5-1
clone size: many
CDR3 DNA: TGCGCCAGCAGCTTGGGACAGGGAGACACCGGGGAGCTGTTTTTT
CDR3 protein: CASSLGQGDTGELFF

J gene: TRBJ2-1
D gene: .
V gene: TRBV5-1
clone size: many
CDR3 DNA: TGCGCCAGCAGCTTCGACGGGGGGCCAGGTGAGCAGTTCTTC
CDR3 protein: CASSFDGGPGEQFF

J gene: TRBJ1-5
D gene: .
V gene: TRBV12-3/TRBV12-4
clone size: many
CDR3 DNA: TGTGCCAGCAGTTTAACTCTAAACGGGGGGAATCAGCCCCAGCATTTT
CDR3 protein: CASSLTLNGGNQPQHF

J gene: TRBJ1-2
D gene: .
V gene: TRBV7-2
clone size: many
CDR3 DNA: TGTGCCAGCAGACCCCCCGGGGGTTACTATGGCTACACCTTC
CDR3 protein: CASRPPGGYYGYTF

J gene: TRBJ1-1
D gene: .
V gene: TRBV18
clone size: few
CDR3 DNA: TGTGCCAGCGGCGAACAGGGCCACACTGAAGCTTTCTTT
CDR3 protein: CASGEQGHTEAFF

J gene: TRBJ2-7
D gene: TRBD2
V gene: TRBV5-1
clone size: few
CDR3 DNA: TGCGCCAGCAGCTCCCAGCGGGGGGGCTCCTACGAGCAGTACTTC
CDR3 protein: CASSSQRGGSYEQYF

J gene: TRBJ2-5
D gene: .
V gene: TRBV5-1
clone size: few
CDR3 DNA: TGCGCCAGCAGCTTGGAGGGGCCGCGCAGAGGGGGGACCCAGTACTTC
CDR3 protein: CASSLEGPRRGGTQYF

J gene: TRBJ2-3
D gene: .
V gene: TRBV28
clone size: many
CDR3 DNA: TGTGCCGGGGGAGGCAAGATAGATACGCAGTATTTT
CDR3 protein: CAGGGKIDTQYF

J gene: TRBJ1-2
D gene: TRBD1
V gene: TRBV7-3
clone size: few
CDR3 DNA: TGTGCCAGCAGCCGCAGGGGGAACTATGGCTACACCTTC
CDR3 protein: CASSRRGNYGYTF

J gene: TRBJ2-5
D gene: .
V gene: TRBV12-3/TRBV12-4
clone size: few
CDR3 DNA: TGTGCCAGCAGGGGTGGGAACCAAGAGACCCAGTACTTC
CDR3 protein: CASRGGNQETQYF

J gene: TRBJ2-2
D gene: .
V gene: TRBV18
clone size: many
CDR3 DNA: TGTGCCAGCTCACCATTGGAGCCCGCCGGGGAGCTGTTTTTT
CDR3 protein: CASSPLEPAGELFF

J gene: TRBJ1-2
D gene: .
V gene: TRBV4-3
clone size: many
CDR3 DNA: TGCGCCAGCAGCCAGGGGGAAGGGGTCGGCTATGGCTACACCTTC
CDR3 protein: CASSQGEGVGYGYTF

J gene: TRBJ1-1
D gene: TRBD1
V gene: TRBV7-9
clone size: many
CDR3 DNA: TGTGCCAGCAGCTCGGGTTTGACAGGGGGCGGCACTGAAGCTTTCTTT
CDR3 protein: CASSSGLTGGGTEAFF

J gene: TRBJ2-1
D gene: .
V gene: TRBV4-3
clone size: many
CDR3 DNA: TGCGCCAGCAGCCGCCAAAACAGATCCCCCTACAATGAGCAGTTCTTC
CDR3 protein: CASSRQNRSPYNEQFF

J gene: TRBJ2-5
D gene: TRBD2
V gene: TRBV6-1
clone size: once
CDR3 DNA: TGTGCCAGCAGTGAATCGTCGGGGGGAGAGACCCAGTACTTC
CDR3 protein: CASSESSGGETQYF

J gene: TRBJ2-7
D gene: TRBD1
V gene: TRBV5-1
clone size: few
CDR3 DNA: TGCGCCAGCAGCCCGGACGGGACAGGGGTCTCCTACGAGCAGTACTTC
CDR3 protein: CASSPDGTGVSYEQYF

J gene: TRBJ2-1
D gene: TRBD1
V gene: TRBV7-2
clone size: few
CDR3 DNA: TGTGCCAGCAGCTCACAACCGGGACAGGGGACGAATGAGCAGTTCTTC
CDR3 protein: CASSSQPGQGTNEQFF

J gene: TRBJ1-4
D gene: .
V gene: TRBV18
clone size: many
CDR3 DNA: TGTGCCAGCTCACCTACCCTGAATGAAAAACTGTTTTTT
CDR3 protein: CASSPTLNEKLFF

J gene: TRBJ1-1
D gene: TRBD1
V gene: TRBV5-6
clone size: few
CDR3 DNA: TGTGCCAGCAGCTTGGGCAGGGGGCTGGCCACTGAAGCTTTCTTT
CDR3 protein: CASSLGRGLATEAFF

J gene: TRBJ1-1
D gene: .
V gene: TRBV5-4
clone size: few
CDR3 DNA: TGTGCCAGCAGCCGAAACAGGGATAACACTGAAGCTTTCTTT
CDR3 protein: CASSRNRDNTEAFF

J gene: TRBJ2-7
D gene: .
V gene: TRBV28
clone size: .
CDR3 DNA: TGTGCCAGCAGTGCCTCATTGGACGAGCAGTACTTC
CDR3 protein: CASSASLDEQYF

J gene: TRBJ1-1
D gene: .
V gene: TRBV7-3
clone size: many
CDR3 DNA: TGTGCCAGCAGCTTAGTGCGGGGGGAGAACACTGAAGCTTTCTTT
CDR3 protein: CASSLVRGENTEAFF

J gene: TRBJ2-5
D gene: .
V gene: TRBV5-4
clone size: few
CDR3 DNA: TGTGCCAGCAGCTTGTGGGGGGGCTCAGAGACCCAGTACTTC
CDR3 protein: CASSLWGGSETQYF

J gene: TRBJ2-7
D gene: .
V gene: TRBV5-4
clone size: few
CDR3 DNA: TGTGCCAGCAGCGCCACCACAGGTGGGGTAATCTACGAGCAGTACTTC
CDR3 protein: CASSATTGGVIYEQYF

J gene: TRBJ2-3
D gene: .
V gene: TRBV20-1
clone size: few
CDR3 DNA: TGCAGTGCTAAGGACAGGAGGGGCACAGATACGCAGTATTTT
CDR3 protein: CSAKDRRGTDTQYF

J gene: TRBJ1-6
D gene: .
V gene: TRBV6-6
clone size: many
CDR3 DNA: TGTGCCAGCAGTTACCTCAGGGACAATTCACCCCTCCACTTT
CDR3 protein: CASSYLRDNSPLHF

J gene: TRBJ1-4
D gene: .
V gene: TRBV5-1
clone size: many
CDR3 DNA: TGCGCCAGCAGCTCCGGGGACTTTACTAATGAAAAACTGTTTTTT
CDR3 protein: CASSSGDFTNEKLFF

J gene: TRBJ2-1
D gene: .
V gene: TRBV5-1
clone size: many
CDR3 DNA: TGCGCCAGCAGCATACAGACCGACAATGAGCAGTTCTTC
CDR3 protein: CASSIQTDNEQFF

J gene: TRBJ2-7
D gene: .
V gene: TRBV19
clone size: few
CDR3 DNA: TGTGCCACAGGGGAGGGTCACGAGCAGTACTTC
CDR3 protein: CATGEGHEQYF

J gene: TRBJ1-3
D gene: .
V gene: TRBV6-6
clone size: .
CDR3 DNA: TGTGCCAGCAGTTACTCGACAGGACGAAACACCATATATTTT
CDR3 protein: CASSYSTGRNTIYF

J gene: TRBJ2-1
D gene: TRBD1
V gene: TRBV18
clone size: .
CDR3 DNA: TGTGCCAGCTCAACAGGACAGGGAAGGTCCCAGCCCTACAATGAGCAGTTCTTC
CDR3 protein: CASSTGQGRSQPYNEQFF